Listed below are T cell receptor beta chains from one sample, sequenced in a study of cytomegalovirus exposure and HLA in healthy donors. Libraries were prepared by immunoSEQ multiplex PCR; TCRdb keeps only in-frame clonotypes and omits some of them. Of 200,000 to 250,000 clones listed, around four fifths were seen once; the top ten hold roughly 0.58%. Specimen: PBMCs. Receptor source: a woman in her thirties or forties in good health and CMV-seronegative. The conserved cysteine and the conserved F or W are not part of the CDR3 here.

v_gene,j_gene,CDR3aa
TRBV21-1,TRBJ1-2,ASSRTGPRYGYT
TRBV6-1,TRBJ1-5,ASRATAYQPQH
TRBV4-3,TRBJ1-2,ASSHHGQGGYGYT
TRBV7-2,TRBJ2-5,ASSRDRYQETQY
TRBV19,TRBJ1-6,ASRIRTAPNSPLH
TRBV15,TRBJ2-2,ATSSHQGARTGELF
TRBV7-9,TRBJ2-7,ASSAQGAGYEQY
TRBV5-4,TRBJ1-1,ASSLGGTGNTEAF
TRBV5-6,TRBJ2-1,ASSRDYNEQF
TRBV19,TRBJ2-2,ASSIIGVQRNTGELF
TRBV7-9,TRBJ1-1,ASSLALLGALVSETEAF
TRBV5-1,TRBJ2-2,ASSLARQNTGELF
TRBV7-9,TRBJ1-5,ASSQDSAQGQQPQH
TRBV7-9,TRBJ1-1,SSSSAAREAF
TRBV19,TRBJ1-2,ASSIDRLFSGYT
TRBV5-1,TRBJ1-4,ASSLESGGKLF
TRBV5-1,TRBJ2-7,ASSRDTAYPYEQY
TRBV2,TRBJ1-1,ASSSTGPAF
TRBV7-2,TRBJ2-3,ASSLTSGGLTDTQY
TRBV11-3,TRBJ2-2,ASSPTTGGIGELF
TRBV21-1,TRBJ1-4,ASRSLRGEKLF
TRBV7-3,TRBJ2-3,ASSRGFTDTQY
TRBV9,TRBJ1-1,ASSSGQDTEAF
TRBV28,TRBJ2-3,ASSFELTDTQY
TRBV6-6,TRBJ1-2,ASSLTANLYGYT
TRBV7-6,TRBJ2-2,ASSLAVAGGRTNTGELF
TRBV5-1,TRBJ1-2,ASSTSGQDYGYT
TRBV30,TRBJ2-5,AWSVRRSGKETQY
TRBV28,TRBJ2-3,AIRGRGATDTQY
TRBV6-5,TRBJ1-1,ASSPQGSEAF
TRBV29-1,TRBJ2-7,SVEGVGQGLGQY
TRBV30,TRBJ1-5,AWSGGNDQPQH
TRBV6-1,TRBJ2-1,ASSERMRRGEAWSSYNEQF
TRBV27,TRBJ2-1,ASSLSVGEQF
TRBV6-5,TRBJ2-7,ASSYHPGQGAWEQY
TRBV5-1,TRBJ2-7,ASTPGGQGSHEQY
TRBV7-9,TRBJ2-5,ASSFSGMGETQY
TRBV7-8,TRBJ2-1,ASSLGTSGNNEQF
TRBV5-1,TRBJ1-2,ASSSQGISGYT
TRBV9,TRBJ2-7,ASSSRQGTEQY
TRBV10-3,TRBJ1-1,AIRRTGGDTEAF
TRBV11-3,TRBJ1-1,ASSTPGGTEAF
TRBV5-1,TRBJ1-5,AYQGELVGQPQH
TRBV28,TRBJ1-4,ASSLDMDEKLF
TRBV6-6,TRBJ1-5,ASSYSTGASNQPQH
TRBV5-1,.,ASSQTGPASYEQY
TRBV9,TRBJ1-2,ASSVARAAVEEYGYT